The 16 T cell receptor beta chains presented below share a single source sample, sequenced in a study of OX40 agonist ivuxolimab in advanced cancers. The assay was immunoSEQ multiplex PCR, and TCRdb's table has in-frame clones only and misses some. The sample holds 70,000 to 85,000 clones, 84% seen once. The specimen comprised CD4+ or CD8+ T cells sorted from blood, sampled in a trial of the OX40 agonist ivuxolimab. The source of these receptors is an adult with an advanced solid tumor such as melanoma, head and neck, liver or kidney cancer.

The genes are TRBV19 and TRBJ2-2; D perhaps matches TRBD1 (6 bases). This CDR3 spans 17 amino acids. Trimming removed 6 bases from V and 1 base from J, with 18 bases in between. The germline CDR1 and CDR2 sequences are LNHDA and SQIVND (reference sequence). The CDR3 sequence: CASSLPGQTGNTGELFF. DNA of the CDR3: TGTGCCAGTAGCCTCCCCGGACAGACGGGGAACACCGGGGAGCTGTTTTTT.

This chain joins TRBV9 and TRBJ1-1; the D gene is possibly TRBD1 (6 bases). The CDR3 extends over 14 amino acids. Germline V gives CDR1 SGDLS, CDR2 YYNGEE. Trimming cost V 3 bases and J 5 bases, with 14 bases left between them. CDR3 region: CASSGQAPLTEAFF. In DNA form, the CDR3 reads TGTGCCAGCAGCGGACAGGCTCCTCTGACTGAAGCTTTCTTT.

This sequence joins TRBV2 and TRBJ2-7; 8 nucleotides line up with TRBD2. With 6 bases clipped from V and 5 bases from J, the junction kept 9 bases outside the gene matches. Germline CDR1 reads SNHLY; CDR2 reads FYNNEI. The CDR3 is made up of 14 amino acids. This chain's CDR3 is CASRVSGTRDEQYF. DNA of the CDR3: TGTGCCAGCAGGGTTTCCGGGACTAGAGACGAGCAGTACTTC.

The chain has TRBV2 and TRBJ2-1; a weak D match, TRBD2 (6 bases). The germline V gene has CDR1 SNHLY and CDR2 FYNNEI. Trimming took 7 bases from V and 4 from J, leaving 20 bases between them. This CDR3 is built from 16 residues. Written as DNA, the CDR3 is TGTGCCAGCACCTTTTTCGGGGCGGGAACATACAATGAGCAGTTCTTC. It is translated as CASTFFGAGTYNEQFF.

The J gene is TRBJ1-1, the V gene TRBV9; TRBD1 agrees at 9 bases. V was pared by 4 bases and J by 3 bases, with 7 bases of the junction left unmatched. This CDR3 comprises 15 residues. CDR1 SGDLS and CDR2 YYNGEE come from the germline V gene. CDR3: CASSLTGGADTEAFF. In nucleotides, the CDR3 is TGTGCCAGCAGCCTTACAGGGGGCGCGGACACTGAAGCTTTCTTT.

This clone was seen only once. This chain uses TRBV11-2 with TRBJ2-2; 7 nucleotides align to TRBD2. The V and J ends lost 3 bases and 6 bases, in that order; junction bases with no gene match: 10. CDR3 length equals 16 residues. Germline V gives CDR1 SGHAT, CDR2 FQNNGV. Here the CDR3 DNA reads TGTGCCAGCAGCTTCTCCCCGGGAGGACATGCCGGGGAGCTGTTTTTT. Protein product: CASSFSPGGHAGELFF.

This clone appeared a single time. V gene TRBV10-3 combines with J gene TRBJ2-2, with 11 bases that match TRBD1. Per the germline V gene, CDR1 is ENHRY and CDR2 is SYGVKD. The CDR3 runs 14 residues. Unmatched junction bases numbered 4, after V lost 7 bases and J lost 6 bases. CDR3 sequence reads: CAIMTGQGAGELFF. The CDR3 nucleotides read TGTGCCATCATGACGGGACAGGGGGCCGGGGAGCTGTTTTTT.

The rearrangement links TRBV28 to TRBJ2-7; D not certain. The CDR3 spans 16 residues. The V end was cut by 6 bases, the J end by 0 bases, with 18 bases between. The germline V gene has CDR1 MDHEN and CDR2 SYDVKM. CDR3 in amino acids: CASSDAPFRNSYEQYF. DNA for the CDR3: TGTGCCAGCAGCGACGCACCATTCCGGAACTCCTACGAGCAGTACTTC. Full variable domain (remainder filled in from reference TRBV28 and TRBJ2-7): DVKVTQSSRYLVKRTGEKVFLECVQDMDHENMFWYRQDPGLGLRLIYFSYDVKMKEKGDIPEGYSVSREKKERFSLILESASTNQTSMYLCASSDAPFRNSYEQYFGPGTRLTVT.

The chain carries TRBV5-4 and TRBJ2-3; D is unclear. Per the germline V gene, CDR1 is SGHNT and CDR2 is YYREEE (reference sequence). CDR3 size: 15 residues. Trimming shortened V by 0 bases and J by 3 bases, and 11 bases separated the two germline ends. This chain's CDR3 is CASSLAGSGTDTQYF. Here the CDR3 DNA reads TGTGCCAGCAGCTTGGCTGGGTCGGGTACAGATACGCAGTATTTT.

In nucleotides, the CDR3 is TGTGCCAGCAGTTTATACAGGGGTGTAACTGAAGCTTTCTTT. This sequence encodes CASSLYRGVTEAFF. The chain links TRBV28 to TRBJ1-1, with TRBD1 identical over 7 bases. Germline V lookup: CDR1 MDHEN, CDR2 SYDVKM. The CDR3 runs to 14 residues. V trimming: 1 base; J trimming: 5 bases; junction bases outside the gene matches: 4.

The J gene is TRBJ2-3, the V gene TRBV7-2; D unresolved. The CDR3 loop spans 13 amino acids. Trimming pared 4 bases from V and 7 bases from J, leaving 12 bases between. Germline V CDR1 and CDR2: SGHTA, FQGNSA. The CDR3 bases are TGTGCCAGCAGCTCAACCACCGGAAATACGCAGTATTTT. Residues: CASSSTTGNTQYF.

For the CDR3, the DNA is TGTGCCAGCAGGAGACGGGAGACTAGCACAGATACGCAGTATTTT. Amino acids: CASRRRETSTDTQYF. V is TRBV27 and J is TRBJ2-3, with a weak D call TRBD2 (6 bases). The germline V gene encodes CDR1 MNHEY and CDR2 SMNVEV (reference sequence). The V gene lost 6 bases and the J gene lost 0 bases, with 13 bases spanning the gap. This CDR3 comprises 15 residues.

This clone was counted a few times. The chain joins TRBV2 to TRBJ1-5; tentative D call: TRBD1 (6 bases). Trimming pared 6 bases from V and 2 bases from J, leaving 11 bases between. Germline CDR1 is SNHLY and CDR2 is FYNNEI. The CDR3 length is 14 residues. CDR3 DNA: TGTGCCAGCAGAGGCAGGGGAGGCAATCAGCCCCAGCATTTT. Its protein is CASRGRGGNQPQHF.

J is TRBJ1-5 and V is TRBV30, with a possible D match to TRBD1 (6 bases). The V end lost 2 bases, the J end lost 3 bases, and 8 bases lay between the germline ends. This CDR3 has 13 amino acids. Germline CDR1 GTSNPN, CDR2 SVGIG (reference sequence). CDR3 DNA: TGTGCCTGGAGTCGGGACAACAATCAGCCCCAGCATTTT. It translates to CAWSRDNNQPQHF.

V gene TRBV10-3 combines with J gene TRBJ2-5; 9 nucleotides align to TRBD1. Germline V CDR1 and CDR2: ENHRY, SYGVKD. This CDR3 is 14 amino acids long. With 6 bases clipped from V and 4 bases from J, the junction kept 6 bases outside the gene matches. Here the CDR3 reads CAISRTGEVETQYF. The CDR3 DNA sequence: TGTGCCATCAGCCGGACAGGGGAAGTAGAGACCCAGTACTTC.

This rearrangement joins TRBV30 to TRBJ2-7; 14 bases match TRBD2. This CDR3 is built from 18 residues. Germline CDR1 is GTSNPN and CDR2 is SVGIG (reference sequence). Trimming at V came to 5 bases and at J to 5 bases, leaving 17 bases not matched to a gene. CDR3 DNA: TGTGCCTGGGATGGTCGGCCCGGGACTAGCGGGAGTGGGGACGAGCAGTACTTC. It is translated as CAWDGRPGTSGSGDEQYF.